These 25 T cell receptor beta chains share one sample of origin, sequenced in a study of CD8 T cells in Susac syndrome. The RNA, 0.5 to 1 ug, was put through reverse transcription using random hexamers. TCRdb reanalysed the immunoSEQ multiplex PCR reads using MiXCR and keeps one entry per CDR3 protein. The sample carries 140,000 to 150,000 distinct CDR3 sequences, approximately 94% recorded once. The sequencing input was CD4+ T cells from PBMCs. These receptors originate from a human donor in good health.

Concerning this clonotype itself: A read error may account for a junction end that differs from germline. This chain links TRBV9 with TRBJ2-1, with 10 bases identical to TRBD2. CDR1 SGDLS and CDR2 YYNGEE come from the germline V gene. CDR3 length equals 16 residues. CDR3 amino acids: CANSPRLAGTYNEQFF. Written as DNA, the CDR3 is TGTGCCAACAGCCCCAGACTAGCGGGTACCTACAATGAGCAGTTCTTC.

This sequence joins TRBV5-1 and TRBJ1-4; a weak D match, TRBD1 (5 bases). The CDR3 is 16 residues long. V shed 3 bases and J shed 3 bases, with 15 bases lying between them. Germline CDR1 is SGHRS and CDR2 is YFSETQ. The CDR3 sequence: CASSSLPGTPNEKLFF. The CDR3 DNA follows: TGCGCCAGCAGCTCTCTCCCTGGGACGCCTAATGAAAAACTGTTTTTT.

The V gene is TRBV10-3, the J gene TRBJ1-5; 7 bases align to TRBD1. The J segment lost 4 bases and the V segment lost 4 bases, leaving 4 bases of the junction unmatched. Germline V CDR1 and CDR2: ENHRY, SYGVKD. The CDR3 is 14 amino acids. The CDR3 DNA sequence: TGTGCCATCAGTGGGACAGGACCGAATCAGCCCCAGCATTTT. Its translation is CAISGTGPNQPQHF.

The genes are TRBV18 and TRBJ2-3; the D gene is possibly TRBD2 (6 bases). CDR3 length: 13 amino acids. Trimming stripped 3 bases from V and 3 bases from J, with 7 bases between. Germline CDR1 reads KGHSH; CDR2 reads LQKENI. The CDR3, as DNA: TGTGCCAGCTCACCGGGGAGGACAGATACGCAGTATTTT. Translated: CASSPGRTDTQYF.

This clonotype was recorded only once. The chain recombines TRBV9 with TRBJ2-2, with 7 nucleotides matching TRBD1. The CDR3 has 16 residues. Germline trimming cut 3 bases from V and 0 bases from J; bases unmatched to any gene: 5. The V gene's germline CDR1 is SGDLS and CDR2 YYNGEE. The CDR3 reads CASSATGIPNTGELFF. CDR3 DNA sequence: TGTGCCAGCAGCGCGACAGGGATCCCGAACACCGGGGAGCTGTTTTTT. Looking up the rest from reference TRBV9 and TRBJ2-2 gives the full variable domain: DSGVTQTPKHLITATGQRVTLRCSPRSGDLSVYWYQQSLDQGLQFLIQYYNGEERAKGNILERFSAQQFPDLHSELNLSSLELGDSALYFCASSATGIPNTGELFFGEGSRLTVL.

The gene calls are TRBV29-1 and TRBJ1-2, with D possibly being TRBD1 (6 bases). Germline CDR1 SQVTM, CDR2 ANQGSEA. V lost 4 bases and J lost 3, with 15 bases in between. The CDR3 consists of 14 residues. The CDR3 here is CSVVTAGADYGYTF. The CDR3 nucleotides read TGCAGCGTTGTCACGGCAGGGGCCGACTATGGCTACACCTTC.

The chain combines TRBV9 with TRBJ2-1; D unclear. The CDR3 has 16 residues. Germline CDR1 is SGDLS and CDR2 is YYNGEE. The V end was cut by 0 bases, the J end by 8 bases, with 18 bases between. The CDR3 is CASSVGLSPPRDEQFF. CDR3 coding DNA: TGTGCCAGCAGCGTAGGTCTATCTCCCCCAAGAGATGAGCAGTTCTTC.

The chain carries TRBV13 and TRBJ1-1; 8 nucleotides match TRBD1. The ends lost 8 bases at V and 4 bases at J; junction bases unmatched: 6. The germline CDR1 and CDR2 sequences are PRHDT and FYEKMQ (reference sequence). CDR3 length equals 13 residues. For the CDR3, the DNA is TGTGCCAGCTCCAGGGGGCTGGTCACTGAAGCTTTCTTT. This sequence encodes CASSRGLVTEAFF.

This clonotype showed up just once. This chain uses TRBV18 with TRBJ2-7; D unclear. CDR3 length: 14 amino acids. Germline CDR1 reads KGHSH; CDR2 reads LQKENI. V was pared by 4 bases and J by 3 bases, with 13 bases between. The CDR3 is CASSRVGSSYEQYF. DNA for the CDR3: TGTGCCAGCTCACGCGTCGGGTCGAGCTACGAGCAGTACTTC.

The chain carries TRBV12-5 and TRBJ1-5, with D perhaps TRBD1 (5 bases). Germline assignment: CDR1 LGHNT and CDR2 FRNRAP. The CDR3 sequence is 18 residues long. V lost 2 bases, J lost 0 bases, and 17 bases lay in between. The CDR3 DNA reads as TGTGCTAGTGGTTTGACGACGACAGATTCTTATAGCAATCAGCCCCAGCATTTT. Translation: CASGLTTTDSYSNQPQHF.

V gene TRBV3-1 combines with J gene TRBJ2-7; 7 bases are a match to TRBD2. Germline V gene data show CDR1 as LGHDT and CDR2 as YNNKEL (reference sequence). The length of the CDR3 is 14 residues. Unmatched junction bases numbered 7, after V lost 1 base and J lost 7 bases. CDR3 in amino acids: CASSQGGRAGEQYF. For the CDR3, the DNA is TGTGCCAGCAGCCAAGGTGGGAGGGCGGGAGAGCAGTACTTC.

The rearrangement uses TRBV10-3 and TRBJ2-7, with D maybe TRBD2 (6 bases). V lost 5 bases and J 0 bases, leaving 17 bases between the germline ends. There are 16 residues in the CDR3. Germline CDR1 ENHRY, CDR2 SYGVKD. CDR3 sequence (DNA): TGTGCCATCAGTTACCTTGGCGGGATGGGCTCCTACGAGCAGTACTTC. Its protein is CAISYLGGMGSYEQYF.

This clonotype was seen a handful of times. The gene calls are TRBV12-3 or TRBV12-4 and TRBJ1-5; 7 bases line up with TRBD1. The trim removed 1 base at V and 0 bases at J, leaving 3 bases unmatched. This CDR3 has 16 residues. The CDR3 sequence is CASSLGTGHSNQPQHF. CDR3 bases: TGTGCCAGCAGTTTAGGGACAGGCCATAGCAATCAGCCCCAGCATTTT.

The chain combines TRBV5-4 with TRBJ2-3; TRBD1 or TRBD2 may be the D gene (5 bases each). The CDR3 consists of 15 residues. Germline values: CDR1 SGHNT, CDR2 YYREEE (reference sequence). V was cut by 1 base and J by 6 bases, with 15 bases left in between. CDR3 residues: CASSLSGPRRDTQYF. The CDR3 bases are TGTGCCAGCAGCTTGTCAGGGCCCCGGAGGGATACGCAGTATTTT.

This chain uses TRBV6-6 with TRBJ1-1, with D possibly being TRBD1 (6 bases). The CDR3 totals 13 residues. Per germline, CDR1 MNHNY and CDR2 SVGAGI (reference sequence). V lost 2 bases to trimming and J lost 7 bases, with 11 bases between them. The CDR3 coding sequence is TGTGCCAGCAGTTACGCGGGGGGCTTTGAAGCTTTCTTT. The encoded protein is CASSYAGGFEAFF.

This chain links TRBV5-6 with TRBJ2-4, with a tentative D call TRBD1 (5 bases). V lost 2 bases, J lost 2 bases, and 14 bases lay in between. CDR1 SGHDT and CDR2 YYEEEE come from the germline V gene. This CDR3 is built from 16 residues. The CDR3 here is CASSFELGVSKNIQYF. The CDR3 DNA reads TGTGCCAGCAGCTTTGAGTTAGGGGTGTCCAAAAACATTCAGTACTTC.

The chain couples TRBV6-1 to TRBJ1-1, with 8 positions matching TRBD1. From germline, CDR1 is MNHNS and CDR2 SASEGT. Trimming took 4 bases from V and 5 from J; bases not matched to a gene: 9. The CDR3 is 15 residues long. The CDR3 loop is CASSAWTGRGTEAFF. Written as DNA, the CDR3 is TGTGCCAGCAGTGCCTGGACAGGGAGGGGGACTGAAGCTTTCTTT.

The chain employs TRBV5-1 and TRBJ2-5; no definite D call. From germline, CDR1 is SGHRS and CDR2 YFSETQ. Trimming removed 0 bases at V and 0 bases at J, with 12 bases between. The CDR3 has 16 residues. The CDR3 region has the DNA TGCGCCAGCAGCTTGGTTGGCGTTCGGGACCAAGAGACCCAGTACTTC. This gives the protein CASSLVGVRDQETQYF. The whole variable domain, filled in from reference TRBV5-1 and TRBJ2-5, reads KAGVTQTPRYLIKTRGQQVTLSCSPISGHRSVSWYQQTPGQGLQFLFEYFSETQRNKGNFPGRFSGRQFSNSRSEMNVSTLELGDSALYLCASSLVGVRDQETQYFGPGTRLLVL.

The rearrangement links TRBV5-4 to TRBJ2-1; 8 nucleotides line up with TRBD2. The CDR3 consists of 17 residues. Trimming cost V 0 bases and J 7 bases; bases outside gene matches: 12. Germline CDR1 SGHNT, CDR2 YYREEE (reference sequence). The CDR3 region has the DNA TGTGCCAGCAGCTTGGGGGGGAGAGCGGGGGCTACAAATGAGCAGTTCTTC. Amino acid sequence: CASSLGGRAGATNEQFF.

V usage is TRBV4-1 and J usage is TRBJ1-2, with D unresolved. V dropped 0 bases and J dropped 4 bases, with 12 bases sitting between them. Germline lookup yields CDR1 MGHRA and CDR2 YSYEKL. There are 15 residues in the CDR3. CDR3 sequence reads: CASSQDPSGFYGYTF. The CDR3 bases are TGCGCCAGCAGCCAAGACCCGTCCGGGTTCTATGGCTACACCTTC.

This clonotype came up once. The CDR3, as DNA: TGTGCCAGCAGTTACTCGGGGGGCGCAGGGCAGCCCCAGCATTTT. As protein: CASSYSGGAGQPQHF. V usage is TRBV6-5 and J usage is TRBJ1-5; a weak D match, TRBD1 (6 bases). The CDR3 runs 15 residues. The germline V gene encodes CDR1 MNHEY and CDR2 SVGAGI. The V end was cut by 0 bases, the J end by 7 bases, with 13 bases between.

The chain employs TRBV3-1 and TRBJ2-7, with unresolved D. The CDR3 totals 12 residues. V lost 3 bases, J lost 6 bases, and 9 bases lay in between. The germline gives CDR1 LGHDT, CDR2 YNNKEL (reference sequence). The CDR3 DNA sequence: TGTGCCAGCAGCCAGGGTGTCAGCGAGCAGTACTTC. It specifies CASSQGVSEQYF.

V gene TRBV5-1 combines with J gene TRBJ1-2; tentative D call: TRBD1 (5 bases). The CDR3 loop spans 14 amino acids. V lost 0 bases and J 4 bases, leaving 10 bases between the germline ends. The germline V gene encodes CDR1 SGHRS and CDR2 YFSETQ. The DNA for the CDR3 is TGCGCCAGCAGCTTGGAGGGACGGTCCTATGGCTACACCTTC. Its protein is CASSLEGRSYGYTF.

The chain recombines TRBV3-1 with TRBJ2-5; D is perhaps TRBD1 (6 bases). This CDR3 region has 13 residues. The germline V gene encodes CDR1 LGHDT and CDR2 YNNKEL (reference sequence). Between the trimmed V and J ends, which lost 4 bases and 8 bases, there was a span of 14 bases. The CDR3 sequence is CASSPGQWGTQYF. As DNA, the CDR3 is TGTGCCAGCAGCCCAGGACAGTGGGGCACCCAGTACTTC.

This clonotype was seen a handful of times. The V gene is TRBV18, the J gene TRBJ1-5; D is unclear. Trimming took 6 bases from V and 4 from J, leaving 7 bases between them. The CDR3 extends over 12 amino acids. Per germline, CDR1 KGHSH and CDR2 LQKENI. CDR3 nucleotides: TGTGCCAGCTCTACGGGGAATCAGCCCCAGCATTTT. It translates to CASSTGNQPQHF.